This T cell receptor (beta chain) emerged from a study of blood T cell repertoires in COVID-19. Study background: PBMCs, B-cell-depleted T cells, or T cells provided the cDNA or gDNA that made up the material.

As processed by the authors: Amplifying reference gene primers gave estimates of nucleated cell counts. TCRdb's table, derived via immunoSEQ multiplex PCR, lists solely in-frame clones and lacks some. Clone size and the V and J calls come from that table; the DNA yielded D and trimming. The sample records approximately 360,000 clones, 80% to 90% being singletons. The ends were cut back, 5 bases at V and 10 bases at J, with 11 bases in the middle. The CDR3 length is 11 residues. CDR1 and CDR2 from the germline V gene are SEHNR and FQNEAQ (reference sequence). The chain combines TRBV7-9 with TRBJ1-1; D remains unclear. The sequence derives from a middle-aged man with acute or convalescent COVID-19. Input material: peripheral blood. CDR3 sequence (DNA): TGTGCCAGCAGCGAGGGCGCCGCAGCTTTCTTT. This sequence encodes CASSEGAAAFF.